This T cell receptor (beta chain) emerged from a study of blood T cell repertoires in COVID-19. As for the study in general: Collection of acute and convalescent COVID-19 samples took place in the United States, Italy and Spain. PBMCs, B-cell-depleted T cells, or T cells provided the cDNA or gDNA that made up the material.

This clone was picked up one time. This CDR3 comprises 16 residues. With V trimmed by 0 bases and J by 3 bases, 4 bases remained unmatched. Germline loops: CDR1 SGHRS, CDR2 YFSETQ. Generated by immunoSEQ multiplex PCR, the TCRdb table keeps only in-frame clones and is missing some. The data hold more than 95,000 clones, with 83% observed a single time. This rearrangement joins TRBV5-1 to TRBJ2-3, with 10 bases identical to TRBD1. The source of this sequence is an elderly man with active or convalescent COVID-19. Sequencing was carried out using peripheral blood. The CDR3 sequence is CASSLGGQGSTDTQYF. The CDR3 region has the DNA TGCGCCAGCAGCTTGGGGGGACAGGGGAGTACAGATACGCAGTATTTT. The whole variable domain, filled in from reference TRBV5-1 and TRBJ2-3, reads KAGVTQTPRYLIKTRGQQVTLSCSPISGHRSVSWYQQTPGQGLQFLFEYFSETQRNKGNFPGRFSGRQFSNSRSEMNVSTLELGDSALYLCASSLGGQGSTDTQYFGPGTRLTVL.